Listed below are T cell receptor beta chains from one sample, sequenced in a study of PD-1 blockade in mismatch repair-deficient tumors. Produced via immunoSEQ multiplex PCR; TCRdb's table is partial and in-frame only. The sample carries about 130,000 clones, 85% to 90% recorded once. Source: peripheral blood, taken approximately 70 weeks after starting pembrolizumab. These receptors originate from an adult with mismatch repair-deficient cancer. CDR3s include the opening cysteine and the closing phenylalanine or tryptophan. D genes are given only for firm matches. Size is stated for part of the rows, as once, few or many counts, or as a class when the clone is expanded.

>TRBV5-1|16|.|.|TRBJ2-5
TGCGCCAGCAGCTTGAATAGGTTGGGTACCCAAGAGACCCAGTACTTC
CASSLNRLGTQETQYF
>TRBV5-1|11|.|.|TRBJ2-1
TGCGCCAGCAGAACAGGGATTGAGCAGTTCTTC
CASRTGIEQFF
>TRBV28|14|.|.|TRBJ1-5
TGTGCCAGCAGGGGACCGAGTGCTAATCGGGGTCAGCATTTT
CASRGPSANRGQHF
>TRBV6-5|15|TRBD1|few|TRBJ2-1
TGTGCCAGCAGTCCTCCCCAGGGGGCAAGGGATGAGCAGTTCTTC
CASSPPQGARDEQFF
>TRBV5-1|17|.|.|TRBJ1-4
TGCGCCAGCAGCTTGGGGGGAGGAGGTCCGTCGAATGAAAAACTGTTTTTT
CASSLGGGGPSNEKLFF
>TRBV28|15|TRBD2|.|TRBJ2-1
TGTGCCACCTCTAGCGGGAGTTACTCCTACAATGAGCAGTTCTTC
CATSSGSYSYNEQFF
>TRBV6-5|13|.|.|TRBJ1-2
TGTGCCAGCAGGACGGGACCGATGAGAGGCTACACCTTC
CASRTGPMRGYTF
>TRBV5-6|16|TRBD1|.|TRBJ1-4
TGTGCCAGCAGCCAAACAGGGGCCTCAACTAATGAAAAACTGTTTTTT
CASSQTGASTNEKLFF
>TRBV29-1|11|.|.|TRBJ1-1
TGCAGCGTCCCTGGGAACACTGAAGCTTTCTTT
CSVPGNTEAFF
>TRBV27|14|.|few|TRBJ1-4
TGTGCCAGCAGTTGGGGGGCAACTAATGAAAAACTGTTTTTT
CASSWGATNEKLFF
>TRBV5-4|15|TRBD2|.|TRBJ2-5
TGTGCCAGCAGCTCAGGACTAGCCCTCCAAGAGACCCAGTACTTC
CASSSGLALQETQYF
>TRBV5-1|13|.|.|TRBJ2-2
TGCGCCAGCAGCTTCGGGGCTGGCGGGGAGCTGTTTTTT
CASSFGAGGELFF
>TRBV10-3|16|TRBD2|.|TRBJ2-3
TGTGCCATCAGGGGGACTAGCGGGAGGAGCACAGATACGCAGTATTTT
CAIRGTSGRSTDTQYF
>TRBV19|15|TRBD1|.|TRBJ1-5
TGTGCCAGTAGTATAGTCGGGACAGGGCGACAGCCCCAGCATTTT
CASSIVGTGRQPQHF
>TRBV5-4|15|TRBD2|.|TRBJ2-5
TGTGCCAGCAGCACCGACGGGAGGGCCTTGGAGACCCAGTACTTC
CASSTDGRALETQYF
>TRBV9|13|TRBD2|once|TRBJ2-5
TGTGCCAGCAGCCCCGCGGGAGAAGGGGCCCAGTACTTC
CASSPAGEGAQYF
>TRBV7-6|16|.|.|TRBJ1-1
TGTGCCAGCAGCTTAGTTGCGGGGACGTGGAGCACTGAAGCTTTCTTT
CASSLVAGTWSTEAFF
>TRBV19|15|.|.|TRBJ2-7
TGTGCCAGTAGTACCCCGGGCCTCAAAGGATCCGAGCAGTACTTC
CASSTPGLKGSEQYF
>TRBV30|12|.|.|TRBJ2-7
TGTGCCTGGAGTGTTTGGGGTCGCGAGCAGTACTTC
CAWSVWGREQYF
>TRBV9|15|TRBD1|once|TRBJ1-4
TGTGCCAGCAGCGTAAGCGGGACAGGAAATGAAAAACTGTTTTTT
CASSVSGTGNEKLFF
>TRBV29-1|12|.|.|TRBJ2-1
TGCAGCGTAGAGCCAAGGATCGGTGAGCAGTTCTTC
CSVEPRIGEQFF
>TRBV10-3|14|.|.|TRBJ2-1
TGTGCCATCAGTAAACAGGGTAGGGACAATGAGCAGTTCTTC
CAISKQGRDNEQFF
>TRBV18|14|TRBD2|.|TRBJ2-3
TGTGCCAGCTCACCGACTAGCCCCACAGATACGCAGTATTTT
CASSPTSPTDTQYF
>TRBV6-6|16|TRBD2|.|TRBJ2-5
TGTGCCAGCAGTTACTCATCGGCGGGAGGACAAGAGACCCAGTACTTC
CASSYSSAGGQETQYF
>TRBV7-9|14|TRBD1|.|TRBJ2-2
TGTGCCAGCAGCTACGGGACAGGGGGCCGGGAGCTGTTTTTT
CASSYGTGGRELFF
>TRBV29-1|15|.|.|TRBJ1-4
TGCAGCGTTGCGGCCAGTGCTGCAACTAATGAAAAACTGTTTTTT
CSVAASAATNEKLFF
>TRBV11-2|14|TRBD2|.|TRBJ2-1
TGTGCCAGCAGCTTAGCCCTAGCGGGAGTTGAGCAGTTCTTC
CASSLALAGVEQFF
>TRBV7-9|17|.|.|TRBJ2-2
TGTGCCAGCAGCTTAGCGGGAGGTTACGCGAACACCGGGGAGCTGTTTTTT
CASSLAGGYANTGELFF
>TRBV6-5|11|TRBD1|.|TRBJ2-5
TGTGCCAGCCCGACAGGGTTGAGCCAGTACTTC
CASPTGLSQYF
>TRBV28|14|.|.|TRBJ1-1
TGTGCCAGCAGTTCGGGACATTTGAACACTGAAGCTTTCTTT
CASSSGHLNTEAFF
>TRBV5-1|17|.|.|TRBJ2-2
TGCGCCAGCAGCGCAAGGACAGTGAGGGATCAGATGGGGGAGCTGTTTTTT
CASSARTVRDQMGELFF
>TRBV19|11|.|few|TRBJ2-7
TGTGCCCCAGTGGCTCTTGGGGAGCAGTACTTC
CAPVALGEQYF
>TRBV7-8|14|.|.|TRBJ2-1
TGTGCCAGCAGCTTTCCAGGTTTTGGGAATGAGCAGTTCTTC
CASSFPGFGNEQFF
>TRBV2|13|.|.|TRBJ1-2
TGTGCCAGCAGTGAAGGTGACGGCTATGGCTACACCTTC
CASSEGDGYGYTF
>TRBV11-2|15|.|few|TRBJ1-1
TGTGCCAGCAGCTTAATTCAGAAGGGGAACACTGAAGCTTTCTTT
CASSLIQKGNTEAFF
>TRBV5-1|16|TRBD1|.|TRBJ2-3
TGCGCCAGCAGCGTGGGACAGGGGGCCACCACAGATACGCAGTATTTT
CASSVGQGATTDTQYF
>TRBV6-1|15|TRBD1|.|TRBJ2-7
TGTGCCAGCAGTGACCGACAGGGTGGTATATACGAGCAGTACTTC
CASSDRQGGIYEQYF
>TRBV7-9|14|TRBD2|.|TRBJ2-7
TGTGCCAGCAGCTTAGCTAGCGGGGCCTACGAGCAGTACTTC
CASSLASGAYEQYF
>TRBV6-5|14|.|once|TRBJ2-7
TGTGCCATCACTGAGGATCCCCTATCCTACGAGCAGTACTTC
CAITEDPLSYEQYF
>TRBV29-1|17|TRBD2|.|TRBJ2-1
TGCAGCGTTGAACGGAGCGGGGGAGGGGGAACTTACAATGAGCAGTTCTTC
CSVERSGGGGTYNEQFF